These 31 T cell receptor beta chains share one sample of origin, sequenced in a study of PD-L1 blockade in urothelial cancer. TCRdb's table, derived via immunoSEQ multiplex PCR, lists solely in-frame clones and lacks some. Counted here are under 95,000 clones, roughly 84% occurring once; the ten biggest clones make up approximately 10%. This sample's time point: pretreatment peripheral blood. This material consisted of PBMCs, taken around atezolizumab (anti-PD-L1) treatment. These receptors were obtained from a woman between 65 and 79 years old with urothelial cancer.

The CDR3 sequence: CASSSGQGPDTQYF. CDR3 DNA sequence: TGTGCCAGCAGTTCGGGACAGGGGCCAGATACGCAGTATTTT. This sequence joins TRBV6-6 and TRBJ2-3; 10 nucleotides line up with TRBD1. V was pared by 4 bases and J by 4 bases, with 2 bases of the junction left unmatched. The germline gives CDR1 MNHNY, CDR2 SVGAGI (reference sequence). The CDR3 has 14 amino acids.

This rearrangement joins TRBV18 to TRBJ2-1; TRBD2 matches 9 bases. CDR1 is KGHSH and CDR2 is LQKENI in the germline V gene. The CDR3 is 17 residues long. After removal of 4 bases from V and 8 bases from J, the junction contained 15 bases not matched to a gene. Written as DNA, the CDR3 is TGTGCCAGCTCACTGGGGAGCGGGACTAGCCGCTCCCATGAGCAGTTCTTC. Translated, it gives CASSLGSGTSRSHEQFF.

The genes are TRBV29-1 and TRBJ2-7; 7 positions agree with TRBD1. Trimming at V came to 7 bases and at J to 2 bases, leaving 8 bases not matched to a gene. The CDR3 has 13 amino acids. Germline V gene lookup returns CDR1 SQVTM and CDR2 ANQGSEA. The CDR3 is CSALGQPAYEQYF. The CDR3 DNA sequence: TGCAGCGCCCTGGGACAGCCCGCCTACGAGCAGTACTTC.

The V call is TRBV5-1, the J call TRBJ2-3; the match to TRBD2 covers 10 bases. After removal of 0 bases from V and 4 bases from J, the junction contained 11 bases not matched to a gene. Germline V gene lookup returns CDR1 SGHRS and CDR2 YFSETQ. The CDR3 has 18 residues. CDR3 nucleotide sequence: TGCGCCAGCAGCTTGGGGCAAGGGGGGCTAGCGGGAGCAGATACGCAGTATTTT. It encodes CASSLGQGGLAGADTQYF.

This clone was counted many times. The rearrangement joins TRBV6-5 to TRBJ2-7; D uncertain. CDR1 MNHEY and CDR2 SVGAGI come from the germline V gene. The CDR3 is made up of 16 amino acids. V lost 0 bases to trimming and J lost 0 bases, with 12 bases between them. The CDR3 nucleotides read TGTGCCAGCAGTTACTCGTCCAACAACCCCTCCTACGAGCAGTACTTC. Residues: CASSYSSNNPSYEQYF.

This clone has more than one count but fewer than ten. The rearrangement uses TRBV27 and TRBJ2-1, with D maybe TRBD2 (7 bases). Germline values: CDR1 MNHEY, CDR2 SMNVEV (reference sequence). Trimming took 6 bases from V and 9 from J, leaving 21 bases between them. The CDR3 consists of 15 residues. The CDR3 DNA is TGTGCCAGCAGCACACAGGAGGGGGGGCGGGTTGAGCAGTTCTTC. Protein: CASSTQEGGRVEQFF.

This chain connects TRBV7-7 to TRBJ2-5; 9 bases map to TRBD2. From germline, CDR1 is SSHAT and CDR2 FNYEAQ (reference sequence). J gave up 4 bases and V 5 bases, and 5 bases lay outside the gene matches. CDR3 length: 14 residues. CDR3 DNA: TGTGCCAGCAGCCGGCGGGGGGGGTCAGAGACCCAGTACTTC. This gives the protein CASSRRGGSETQYF. The full variable domain, with the rest looked up from reference TRBV7-7 and TRBJ2-5, is GAGVSQSPRYKVTKRGQDVTLRCDPISSHATLYWYQQALGQGPEFLTYFNYEAQPDKSGLPSDRFSAERPEGSISTLTIQRTEQRDSAMYRCASSRRGGSETQYFGPGTRLLVL.

The chain links TRBV5-1 to TRBJ2-3, with 7 nucleotides matching TRBD1. This CDR3 is built from 15 residues. Germline CDR1 SGHRS, CDR2 YFSETQ. After removal of 3 bases from V and 2 bases from J, the junction contained 6 bases not matched to a gene. The CDR3 reads CASSSRTGDTDTQYF. CDR3 nucleotide sequence: TGCGCCAGCAGCTCCCGGACAGGTGACACAGATACGCAGTATTTT.

As DNA, the CDR3 is TGTGCCAGCAGCCCGGTCGGACTTGACTACAATGAGCAGTTCTTC. The encoded protein is CASSPVGLDYNEQFF. This rearrangement joins TRBV14 to TRBJ2-1; D is perhaps TRBD2 (5 bases). The germline V gene encodes CDR1 SGHDN and CDR2 FVKESK. The CDR3 runs to 15 residues. Trimming stripped 4 bases from V and 3 bases from J, with 13 bases between.

This sequence joins TRBV18 and TRBJ2-7, with 10 bases identical to TRBD1. Germline V gene lookup returns CDR1 KGHSH and CDR2 LQKENI. The trim removed 3 bases at V and 5 bases at J, leaving 10 bases unmatched. This CDR3 has 16 residues. The chain's CDR3 is CASSPLGTGAIHEQYF. The CDR3 DNA sequence: TGTGCCAGCTCACCTCTTGGGACAGGGGCAATCCACGAGCAGTACTTC.

V is TRBV29-1 and J is TRBJ1-2; maybe TRBD1 (5 bases). The CDR3 totals 12 residues. Germline V gene sequence: CDR1 SQVTM, CDR2 ANQGSEA. Trimming left V 4 bases short and J 4 bases short, with 10 bases between. For the CDR3, the DNA is TGCAGCGTTGGATCCAGGGCCTATGGCTACACCTTC. Its translation is CSVGSRAYGYTF.

The genes are TRBV11-3 and TRBJ2-1, with 8 bases lining up with TRBD2. CDR3 length: 15 residues. CDR1 is SGHNT, CDR2 YENEEA, per germline. Trimming took 1 base from V and 3 from J; bases not matched to a gene: 2. This CDR3 reads CASSLGGTSYNEQFF. Here the CDR3 DNA reads TGTGCCAGCAGCTTAGGCGGGACTAGCTACAATGAGCAGTTCTTC.

The chain combines TRBV11-2 with TRBJ2-1; D not resolved. Trimming removed 0 bases from V and 8 bases from J, with 11 bases in between. CDR1 is SGHAT, CDR2 FQNNGV, per germline. The CDR3 covers 14 residues. The CDR3 reads CASSLDYSSDEQFF. In nucleotides, the CDR3 is TGTGCCAGCAGCTTAGATTACTCTTCGGATGAGCAGTTCTTC.

The gene calls are TRBV5-1 and TRBJ2-3; TRBD1 agrees at 7 bases. V shed 3 bases, J shed 0 bases, and the junction held 7 bases outside the gene matches. Germline V lookup: CDR1 SGHRS, CDR2 YFSETQ. This CDR3 region has 16 residues. The CDR3 loop is CASSSGTVSSTDTQYF. The CDR3 DNA follows: TGCGCCAGCAGCTCAGGGACAGTATCAAGCACAGATACGCAGTATTTT.

This chain uses TRBV5-1 with TRBJ1-1; no definite D call. CDR3 size: 13 residues. The germline gives CDR1 SGHRS, CDR2 YFSETQ. V lost 5 bases to trimming and J lost 5 bases, with 13 bases between them. CDR3 nucleotides: TGCGCCAGCAGGCCCTGGGAGGGAACTGAAGCTTTCTTT. Amino acid sequence: CASRPWEGTEAFF.

V gene TRBV5-1 combines with J gene TRBJ2-5, with 7 bases fitting TRBD1. Germline CDR1 is SGHRS and CDR2 is YFSETQ. The V and J ends lost 1 base and 4 bases, in that order; junction bases with no gene match: 1. The CDR3 length is 13 residues. CDR3 in amino acids: CASSLTGVETQYF. The CDR3 DNA sequence: TGCGCCAGCAGCTTGACAGGGGTAGAGACCCAGTACTTC.

The V and J genes are TRBV7-3 and TRBJ2-1; the match to TRBD2 covers 7 bases. This CDR3 has 15 residues. Germline values: CDR1 SGHTA, CDR2 FQGTGA. The V gene end was trimmed by 4 bases and the J gene end by 0 bases; junction bases not matched to a gene: 3. Written as DNA, the CDR3 is TGTGCCAGCAGCTGGGGGGGGAGCTCCTACAATGAGCAGTTCTTC. It translates to CASSWGGSSYNEQFF.

The chain joins TRBV7-9 to TRBJ2-5; D call uncertain. Per germline, CDR1 SEHNR and CDR2 FQNEAQ (reference sequence). There are 13 residues in the CDR3. V shed 7 bases and J shed 5 bases, with 14 bases lying between them. CDR3 loop: CASTLSGVETQYF. The CDR3 DNA sequence: TGTGCCAGCACCCTAAGTGGAGTGGAGACCCAGTACTTC.

This sequence joins TRBV2 and TRBJ2-1; 13 bases align to TRBD2. From germline, CDR1 is SNHLY and CDR2 FYNNEI. CDR3 length equals 15 residues. The junction had 6 bases not matched to a gene; V was cut back by 7 bases and J by 6 bases. CDR3 in DNA: TGTGCCAGCACCCGTGGACTAGCGGGAGTCAATGAGCAGTTCTTC. Its translation: CASTRGLAGVNEQFF.

Only one count was recorded for this clone. The chain recombines TRBV28 with TRBJ1-2; maybe TRBD1 (6 bases). The CDR3 spans 17 residues. The germline V gene has CDR1 MDHEN and CDR2 SYDVKM. V shed 4 bases and J shed 0 bases, with 18 bases lying between them. In DNA, the CDR3 is TGTGCCAGCAGTTCAACTTGGGGGGGACACCCTAACTATGGCTACACCTTC. Protein sequence: CASSSTWGGHPNYGYTF.

The J gene is TRBJ1-2, the V gene TRBV19; perhaps TRBD1 as D (5 bases). Trimming took 7 bases from V and 0 from J, leaving 9 bases between them. The CDR3 loop spans 13 amino acids. Germline values: CDR1 LNHDA, CDR2 SQIVND (reference sequence). The CDR3 is CASTLTANYGYTF. CDR3 in DNA: TGTGCCAGTACCCTGACAGCTAACTATGGCTACACCTTC.

The chain combines TRBV6-5 with TRBJ2-2; TRBD1 is a possible D gene (6 bases). V lost 6 bases to trimming and J lost 5 bases, with 16 bases between them. CDR1 MNHEY and CDR2 SVGAGI come from the germline V gene. The CDR3 sequence is 15 residues long. The CDR3 sequence: CASSLTTGRTGELFF. CDR3 DNA: TGTGCCAGCAGCCTAACGACAGGACGGACCGGGGAGCTGTTTTTT.

This clone came up once. V is TRBV10-1 and J is TRBJ2-1; D might be TRBD2 (7 bases). This CDR3 spans 17 amino acids. The germline V gene encodes CDR1 WNHNN and CDR2 SYGVQD (reference sequence). Trimming stripped 2 bases from V and 0 bases from J, with 14 bases between. This chain's CDR3 is CASSEGRGGISYNEQFF. CDR3 coding DNA: TGCGCCAGCAGTGAGGGAAGGGGGGGGATCTCCTACAATGAGCAGTTCTTC.

V usage is TRBV7-6 and J usage is TRBJ2-7; TRBD1 is a possible D gene (5 bases). This CDR3 spans 15 amino acids. V shed 0 bases and J shed 4 bases, with 13 bases lying between them. Per germline, CDR1 SGHVS and CDR2 FNYEAQ. Here the CDR3 reads CASSLAQGVRYEQYF. The CDR3 bases are TGTGCCAGCAGCTTAGCGCAGGGTGTGAGATACGAGCAGTACTTC.

This chain uses TRBV19 with TRBJ2-3; 7 nucleotides agree with TRBD2. J lost 4 bases, V lost 3 bases, and 13 bases had no gene match. The CDR3 spans 17 residues. Per the germline V gene, CDR1 is LNHDA and CDR2 is SQIVND (reference sequence). The CDR3 bases are TGTGCCAGTAGTATGGCGACTAGCTCTACTGCTGCAGATACGCAGTATTTT. As protein: CASSMATSSTAADTQYF.

This chain connects TRBV6-1 to TRBJ2-3; D perhaps matches TRBD1 (5 bases). The CDR3 spans 12 residues. Germline CDR1 reads MNHNS; CDR2 reads SASEGT. Trimming removed 8 bases at V and 2 bases at J, with 8 bases between. CDR3 region: CASSGHTDTQYF. In DNA form, the CDR3 reads TGTGCCAGCTCTGGACACACAGATACGCAGTATTTT.

The gene calls are TRBV14 and TRBJ2-5, with 12 bases aligning to TRBD2. Germline CDR1 SGHDN, CDR2 FVKESK. Losses at the gene ends were 0 bases for V and 1 base for J; bases not matched to a gene: 3. CDR3 length equals 17 residues. CDR3 in amino acids: CASSQDQTSGSQETQYF. In DNA form, the CDR3 reads TGTGCCAGCAGCCAAGATCAGACTAGCGGGAGCCAAGAGACCCAGTACTTC.

The rearrangement links TRBV5-6 to TRBJ2-5; 8 bases are shared with TRBD1. This CDR3 comprises 17 residues. The germline V gene has CDR1 SGHDT and CDR2 YYEEEE. The V gene end was trimmed by 4 bases and the J gene end by 5 bases; junction bases not matched to a gene: 16. Here the CDR3 DNA reads TGTGCCAGCAGCACGCCCGGGACAGGCCCCCACGGTGAGACCCAGTACTTC. Amino acid sequence: CASSTPGTGPHGETQYF.

The chain uses TRBV7-6 and TRBJ2-2; maybe TRBD1 (5 bases). Germline CDR1 reads SGHVS; CDR2 reads FNYEAQ. Trimming took off 5 bases at V and 6 bases at J, with 16 bases between the two ends. This CDR3 has 15 amino acids. The CDR3 DNA reads as TGTGCCAGCAGCCAGGGTCAAAGTTTCCCCGGGGAGCTGTTTTTT. It specifies CASSQGQSFPGELFF.

This chain joins TRBV2 and TRBJ2-5, with 13 nucleotides matching TRBD2. Germline V gene lookup returns CDR1 SNHLY and CDR2 FYNNEI. CDR3 length: 15 residues. The J segment lost 5 bases and the V segment lost 4 bases, leaving 4 bases of the junction unmatched. The CDR3 DNA reads as TGTGCCAGCAGTGCGCCGACTAGCGGGGGGGAGACCCAGTACTTC. Amino acid sequence: CASSAPTSGGETQYF.

The chain links TRBV4-1 to TRBJ1-2; D is undetermined. There are 14 residues in the CDR3. Germline V CDR1 and CDR2: MGHRA, YSYEKL. V was cut by 0 bases and J by 6 bases, with 11 bases left in between. CDR3 sequence reads: CASSQDPWRDGYTF. As DNA, the CDR3 is TGCGCCAGCAGCCAAGATCCTTGGAGGGATGGCTACACCTTC.